The text below deals with one TCR beta chain. TCR alpha and TCR beta cDNA libraries with sample barcodes and UMIs came from 5'RACE using constant-segment primers. One entry per CDR3 protein results from TCRdb running MiXCR on the 5' RACE reads. The sample has around 300,000 distinct CDR3 sequences; roughly an eighth are singletons. These data originate in a study of T-cell memory formation after mild COVID-19. Whole-study context: Across donors, TCR clusters were largely donor specific.

CDR1 SGHTA and CDR2 FQGNSA come from the germline V gene. The CDR3 loop spans 15 amino acids. The trim removed 2 bases at V and 9 bases at J, leaving 8 bases unmatched. V usage is TRBV7-2 and J usage is TRBJ2-1; 9 nucleotides match TRBD2. The specimen was PBMCs or a T cell subset sorted from them (not recorded which). The clonotype originates from a man aged 18 to 29 who had mild COVID-19 (a few samples of this study predate the infection). Cell type and time point are not known. The CDR3 reads CASSLNQRGAGEQFF. The CDR3 DNA reads TGTGCCAGCAGCTTAAACCAGCGGGGGGCGGGTGAGCAGTTCTTC.